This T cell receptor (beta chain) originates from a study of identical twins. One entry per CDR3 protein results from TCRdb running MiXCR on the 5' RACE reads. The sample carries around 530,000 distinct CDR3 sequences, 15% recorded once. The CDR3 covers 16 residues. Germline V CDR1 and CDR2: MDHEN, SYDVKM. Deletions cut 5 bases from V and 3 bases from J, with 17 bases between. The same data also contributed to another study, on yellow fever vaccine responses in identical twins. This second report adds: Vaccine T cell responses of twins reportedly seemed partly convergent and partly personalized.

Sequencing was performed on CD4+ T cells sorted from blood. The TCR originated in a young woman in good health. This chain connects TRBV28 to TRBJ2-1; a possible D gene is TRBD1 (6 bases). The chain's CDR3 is CASSTTKTGYYNEQFF. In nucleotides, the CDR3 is TGTGCCAGCAGTACTACCAAGACAGGTTACTACAATGAGCAGTTCTTC. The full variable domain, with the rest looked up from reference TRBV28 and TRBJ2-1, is DVKVTQSSRYLVKRTGEKVFLECVQDMDHENMFWYRQDPGLGLRLIYFSYDVKMKEKGDIPEGYSVSREKKERFSLILESASTNQTSMYLCASSTTKTGYYNEQFFGPGTRLTVL.